The clone carrying this T cell receptor (beta chain) was seen just once. What it binds is unknown. The sample originates from a study of T cell responses to AZD1222 COVID-19 vaccine. V lost 2 bases to trimming and J lost 4 bases, with 13 bases between them. Germline CDR1 is SGHDT and CDR2 is YYEEEE. CDR3 length equals 15 residues. Overall study results and limits: Every sample of the repertoires postdated the peak T cell response. Among spike-specific TCRs, nearly half reportedly target unmutated variant regions.

TCRdb keeps only in-frame clones here, not all; method: immunoSEQ multiplex PCR. The data contain some 170,000 clones, approximately 90% of them singletons. The rearrangement uses TRBV5-6 and TRBJ1-5; no reliable D call. Sequences were derived from peripheral blood, sampled 28 days after the second AZD1222 dose. The TCR was taken from an adult who received the AZD1222 COVID-19 vaccine. CDR3 DNA sequence: TGTGCCAGCAGCTTATGGGGAAGGAATAATCAGCCCCAGCATTTT. This translates into CASSLWGRNNQPQHF. Full variable domain (rest looked up from reference TRBV5-6 and TRBJ1-5): DAGVTQSPTHLIKTRGQQVTLRCSPKSGHDTVSWYQQALGQGPQFIFQYYEEEERQRGNFPDRFSGHQFPNYSSELNVNALLLGDSALYLCASSLWGRNNQPQHFGDGTRLSIL.